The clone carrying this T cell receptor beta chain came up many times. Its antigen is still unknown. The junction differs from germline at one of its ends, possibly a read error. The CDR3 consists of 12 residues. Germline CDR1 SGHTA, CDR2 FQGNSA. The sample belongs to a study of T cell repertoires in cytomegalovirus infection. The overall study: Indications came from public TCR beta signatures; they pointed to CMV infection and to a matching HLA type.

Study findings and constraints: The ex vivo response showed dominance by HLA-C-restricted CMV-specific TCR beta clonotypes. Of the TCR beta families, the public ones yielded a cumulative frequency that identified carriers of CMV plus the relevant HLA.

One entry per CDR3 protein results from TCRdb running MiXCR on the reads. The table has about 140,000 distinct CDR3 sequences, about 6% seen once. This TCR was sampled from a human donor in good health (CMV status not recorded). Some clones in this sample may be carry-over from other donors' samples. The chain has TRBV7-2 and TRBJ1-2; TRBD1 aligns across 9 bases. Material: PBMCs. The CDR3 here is CASSSSGTGPYF. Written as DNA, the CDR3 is TGTGCCAGCAGCTCATCCGGGACAGGGCCTTACTTC.